Listed below are T cell receptor beta chains from one sample, sequenced in a study of graft-versus-host responses after intestinal transplantation. Libraries were prepared by immunoSEQ multiplex PCR; TCRdb keeps only in-frame clonotypes and omits some of them. Of approximately 37,000 clones in the sample, under 90% were seen once. The specimen comprised PBMCs, sampled roughly 270 days after transplant. The source is a human patient who received an intestinal transplant, so some T cells may come from the graft donor. Each CDR3 is given with its conserved first and last residue. The order of the fields is D gene, clone size, J gene, V gene, CDR3 protein, CDR3 DNA. D genes are given only for firm matches. Size tells how often a clone was seen (once, few, many) or the class of an expanded clone, and some rows leave it out.

>-|-|TRBJ2-2|TRBV11-1
CASSLVRAGELFF
TGTGCCAGCAGCTTAGTTAGGGCCGGGGAGCTGTTTTTT
>TRBD1|-|TRBJ2-1|TRBV5-1
CASSSGTGAFYNEQFF
TGCGCCAGCAGCTCCGGGACAGGGGCCTTCTACAATGAGCAGTTCTTC
>-|-|TRBJ2-6|TRBV6-1
CASRQVHSGANVLTF
TGTGCCAGCAGACAGGTCCACTCTGGGGCCAACGTCCTGACTTTC
>-|-|TRBJ1-3|TRBV7-9
CASSLDRSVYLYF
TGTGCCAGCAGCTTAGATCGAAGTGTTTACCTATATTTT
>-|-|TRBJ2-7|TRBV4-1
CASSQAGHSYEQYF
TGCGCCAGCAGCCAAGCGGGTCATAGCTACGAGCAGTACTTC
>-|-|TRBJ1-4|TRBV6-9
CASSDIRAYPKGLFF
TGTGCCAGCAGTGACATACGGGCCTATCCTAAAGGGCTGTTTTTT
>TRBD1|-|TRBJ1-2|TRBV19
CASSYTGTGDYGYTF
TGTGCCAGTAGTTATACCGGGACAGGGGACTATGGCTACACCTTC
>-|medium-sized|TRBJ2-7|TRBV27
CASSPGPGYEQYF
TGTGCCAGCAGTCCGGGACCTGGGTACGAGCAGTACTTC
>-|-|TRBJ2-2|TRBV5-6
CASSWLLAGPTNTGELFF
TGTGCCAGCAGCTGGCTTCTGGCTGGACCTACGAACACCGGGGAGCTGTTTTTT
>-|-|TRBJ2-1|TRBV21-1
CASSKKKGTSSYNEQFF
TGTGCCAGCAGCAAAAAAAAGGGCACCAGCTCCTACAATGAGCAGTTCTTC
>-|-|TRBJ2-7|TRBV7-8
CASSLNGQAYEQYF
TGTGCCAGCAGCTTGAACGGACAAGCTTACGAGCAGTACTTC
>-|-|TRBJ1-2|TRBV6-5
CASTGGTNWGYTF
TGTGCCAGCACCGGCGGAACGAACTGGGGCTACACCTTC
>TRBD1|few|TRBJ2-2|TRBV7-3
CASSYTGDDRGELFF
TGTGCCAGCAGTTATACAGGGGACGACCGGGGGGAGCTGTTTTTT
>TRBD1|-|TRBJ1-2|TRBV4-2
CASSQPDREYYGYTF
TGTGCCAGCAGCCAACCGGACAGGGAGTACTATGGCTACACCTTC
>TRBD2|-|TRBJ2-7|TRBV7-2
CASSLVPSGNPYEQYF
TGTGCCAGCAGCTTAGTTCCTAGCGGGAATCCTTACGAGCAGTACTTC
>-|-|TRBJ2-7|TRBV5-6
CASSLADEQYF
TGTGCCAGCAGCTTGGCGGACGAGCAGTACTTC
>TRBD2|-|TRBJ2-2|TRBV4-1
CASSLIAGGLSDGELFF
TGCGCCAGCAGCCTTATAGCGGGGGGGCTGTCGGACGGGGAGCTGTTTTTT
>-|-|TRBJ2-7|TRBV9
CASSATVGTYEQYF
TGTGCCAGCAGCGCGACAGTAGGAACCTACGAGCAGTACTTC
>-|-|TRBJ1-1|TRBV27
CASSFLGNAEAFF
TGTGCCAGCAGTTTTCTAGGGAATGCTGAAGCTTTCTTT
>-|-|TRBJ1-6|TRBV6-1
CASSELLGDSPLHF
TGTGCCAGCAGTGAACTTCTGGGGGATTCACCCCTCCACTTT
>-|-|TRBJ1-1|TRBV4-1
CASSPSGQGTGTEAFF
TGCGCCAGCAGCCCTTCGGGGCAGGGGACGGGAACTGAAGCTTTCTTT
>-|-|TRBJ2-7|TRBV5-1
CASSLWQGEFYEQYF
TGCGCCAGCAGCTTGTGGCAGGGAGAATTCTACGAGCAGTACTTC
>TRBD1|-|TRBJ2-7|TRBV5-1
CASSLAVTGDGYEQYF
TGCGCCAGCAGCTTGGCCGTGACAGGGGACGGCTACGAGCAGTACTTC
>-|few|TRBJ1-2|TRBV7-2
CASSSDRRGYTF
TGTGCCAGCAGCTCCGACAGAAGAGGCTACACCTTC
>-|once|TRBJ2-1|TRBV27
CASSLATNTYNEQFF
TGTGCCAGCAGTTTAGCGACGAATACCTACAATGAGCAGTTCTTC
>-|-|TRBJ1-5|TRBV5-1
CASSLDGGQPQHF
TGCGCCAGCAGCTTGGACGGAGGACAGCCCCAGCATTTT
>TRBD2|-|TRBJ2-5|TRBV7-9
CASSSFGLAGKETQYF
TGTGCCAGCAGCAGCTTCGGACTAGCGGGGAAAGAGACCCAGTACTTC
>TRBD1|-|TRBJ2-7|TRBV7-9
CASSSRTGAYEQYF
TGTGCCAGCAGCTCGAGGACAGGGGCTTACGAGCAGTACTTC
>-|-|TRBJ1-2|TRBV11-3
CASSFGQNYGYTF
TGTGCCAGCAGCTTTGGACAGAACTATGGCTACACCTTC
>TRBD1|-|TRBJ1-5|TRBV4-1
CASSQLTGDQPQHF
TGCGCCAGCAGCCAACTCACAGGGGACCAGCCCCAGCATTTT
>TRBD2|-|TRBJ2-1|TRBV29-1
CSVERAGTRGYNEQFF
TGCAGCGTTGAAAGGGCCGGGACTAGGGGCTACAATGAGCAGTTCTTC
>-|-|TRBJ2-5|TRBV5-1
CASSPGEFETQYF
TGCGCCAGCAGCCCCGGGGAGTTCGAGACCCAGTACTTC
>TRBD2|-|TRBJ2-1|TRBV4-1
CASSQVRLAGDNEQFF
TGCGCCAGCAGCCAAGTTCGGCTAGCGGGGGACAATGAGCAGTTCTTC
>-|-|TRBJ2-5|TRBV14
CASSQDLAQGKETQYF
TGTGCCAGCAGCCAAGATCTGGCGCAGGGGAAAGAGACCCAGTACTTC
>TRBD2|-|TRBJ2-5|TRBV11-3
CASSLGPGLAQEETQYF
TGTGCCAGCAGCTTAGGTCCGGGACTAGCCCAGGAAGAGACCCAGTACTTC
>-|-|TRBJ2-3|TRBV28
CASSPSMRGFRDTQYF
TGTGCCAGCAGTCCCTCTATGCGGGGATTCAGAGATACGCAGTATTTT
>TRBD1|-|TRBJ2-5|TRBV15
CATSRAADRDRETQYF
TGTGCCACCAGCAGGGCCGCTGACAGGGACCGAGAGACCCAGTACTTC
>-|-|TRBJ1-6|TRBV6-1
CASRNSPLHF
TGTGCCAGCCGGAATTCACCCCTCCACTTT
>TRBD1|-|TRBJ2-2|TRBV10-2
CATKTGVTGELFF
TGCGCCACGAAAACAGGGGTCACCGGGGAGCTGTTTTTT
>-|-|TRBJ1-2|TRBV6-1
CASTFEDRLNYGYTF
TGTGCCAGCACCTTTGAGGACAGACTAAACTATGGCTACACCTTC
>TRBD2|-|TRBJ2-7|TRBV4-1
CASSQHTGTSSGEQYF
TGCGCCAGCAGCCAACACACCGGGACTAGCTCCGGCGAGCAGTACTTC
>TRBD1|-|TRBJ1-1|TRBV6-1
CASSHGTGSTEAFF
TGTGCCAGCAGTCACGGGACAGGGAGCACTGAAGCTTTCTTT
>-|-|TRBJ1-3|TRBV13
CASSFPLSRNTIYF
TGTGCCAGCAGCTTTCCCTTGTCCCGAAACACCATATATTTT
>-|-|TRBJ1-1|TRBV5-1
CASSLDRVGFGTAGTEAFF
TGCGCCAGCAGCTTGGACAGGGTTGGTTTCGGAACGGCCGGCACTGAAGCTTTCTTT
>TRBD2|-|TRBJ2-5|TRBV7-2
CASSPSGGYQETQYF
TGTGCCAGCAGCCCTAGCGGGGGGTACCAAGAGACCCAGTACTTC
>TRBD1|-|TRBJ1-2|TRBV7-6
CASSPLVGLPTGLLNPYGYTF
TGTGCCAGCAGCCCACTAGTAGGGCTCCCGACAGGGCTTCTAAATCCCTATGGCTACACCTTC
>TRBD1|-|TRBJ2-2|TRBV7-9
CASRGQGTGELFF
TGTGCCAGCAGGGGACAGGGTACCGGGGAGCTGTTTTTT
>TRBD2|once|TRBJ2-7|TRBV7-9
CASSTPSGGDSYEQYF
TGTGCCAGCAGTACTCCTAGCGGGGGGGACTCCTACGAGCAGTACTTC
>-|-|TRBJ2-2|TRBV30
CAWSVFGGGGQLFF
TGTGCCTGGAGTGTTTTTGGCGGGGGCGGGCAGCTGTTTTTT